Listed here are 24 T cell receptor beta chains from one sample, sequenced in a study of CD8 T cells in ankylosing spondylitis. MiXCR, run by TCRdb on the 5' RACE reads, gives a single entry per CDR3 protein. The repertoire includes 120,000 or so distinct CDR3 sequences, roughly an eighth of them detected once, and around 3% sits in the top ten. The source material was blood, either unsorted or a sorted T cell fraction (not recorded which). All receptors derive from a female donor with ankylosing spondylitis or in good health (not recorded which).

Only a few counts were recorded for this clonotype. The chain has TRBV7-2 and TRBJ1-4; perhaps TRBD1 as D (6 bases). This CDR3 is built from 12 residues. V dropped 5 bases and J dropped 10 bases, with 11 bases sitting between them. CDR1 and CDR2 from the germline V gene are SGHTA and FQGNSA. CDR3 region: CASSPRGIKLFF. In nucleotides, the CDR3 is TGTGCCAGCAGCCCCAGGGGCATAAAACTGTTTTTT.

This clonotype has ten or more counts. The V gene is TRBV18, the J gene TRBJ1-2; D ambiguous. Germline CDR1 is KGHSH and CDR2 is LQKENI. The CDR3 contains 13 residues. Deletions cut 3 bases from V and 4 bases from J, with 9 bases between. The CDR3 nucleotides are TGTGCCAGCTCACCCGACCGGAGCTATGGCTACACCTTC. Translated, it gives CASSPDRSYGYTF. The full variable domain, in which reference TRBV18 and TRBJ1-2 provide the parts outside the CDR3, is NAGVMQNPRHLVRRRGQEARLRCSPMKGHSHVYWYRQLPEEGLKFMVYLQKENIIDESGMPKERFSAEFPKEGPSILRIQQVVRGDSAAYFCASSPDRSYGYTFGSGTRLTVV.

This clonotype was counted ten times or more. The rearrangement links TRBV3-1 to TRBJ2-4; D is perhaps TRBD1 (6 bases). The CDR3 runs 15 residues. Trimming left V 3 bases short and J 0 bases short, with 9 bases between. CDR1 and CDR2 (germline): LGHDT, YNNKEL (reference sequence). In DNA, the CDR3 is TGTGCCAGCAGCCAGACCAGGGGAGCCAAAAACATTCAGTACTTC. Its protein is CASSQTRGAKNIQYF.

The V call is TRBV4-1, the J call TRBJ1-4; D is unresolved. The V gene lost 3 bases and the J gene lost 6 bases, with 11 bases spanning the gap. CDR1 MGHRA and CDR2 YSYEKL come from the germline V gene. The CDR3 sequence is 14 residues long. The CDR3 bases are TGCGCCAGCAGCCAGGATTTCGGGGATGAAAAACTGTTTTTT. Encoded protein: CASSQDFGDEKLFF.

This clonotype appeared a few times. J is TRBJ1-5 and V is TRBV12-3 or TRBV12-4, with D possibly matching TRBD1 (5 bases). Trimming cost V 8 bases and J 3 bases, with 17 bases left between them. This CDR3 comprises 15 residues. CDR3: CASASRGAVNQPQHF. Written as DNA, the CDR3 is TGTGCCAGCGCGTCCCGAGGGGCGGTCAATCAGCCCCAGCATTTT.

This clonotype was observed at least ten times. The V call is TRBV12-3 or TRBV12-4, the J call TRBJ2-3; 8 bases agree with TRBD2. The CDR3 covers 14 residues. V trimming: 6 bases; J trimming: 2 bases; junction bases outside the gene matches: 4. CDR3 sequence (DNA): TGTGCCAGCAGGACGGGGGGGTACACAGATACGCAGTATTTT. Its translation is CASRTGGYTDTQYF.

This clonotype was seen many times. This rearrangement joins TRBV12-3 or TRBV12-4 to TRBJ2-3; perhaps TRBD2 as D (5 bases). This CDR3 comprises 13 residues. The V and J ends lost 6 bases and 2 bases respectively, with 9 bases between them. The DNA of the CDR3 is TGTGCCAGCAGGGAGCGGCCCACAGATACGCAGTATTTT. Translation gives CASRERPTDTQYF.

The J gene is TRBJ2-7, the V gene TRBV5-1, with 7 nucleotides matching TRBD1. Trimming cost V 1 base and J 5 bases; bases outside gene matches: 9. CDR3 length: 15 residues. The germline CDR1 and CDR2 sequences are SGHRS and YFSETQ. CDR3 sequence: CASSLMRQGDHEQYF. DNA of the CDR3: TGCGCCAGCAGCTTGATGAGACAGGGCGACCACGAGCAGTACTTC.

The chain recombines TRBV9 with TRBJ2-3; tentatively, D is TRBD2 (6 bases). With 6 bases removed from V and 0 bases from J, the gap between germline ends came to 8 bases. This CDR3 comprises 13 residues. CDR1 and CDR2 from the germline V gene are SGDLS and YYNGEE. The CDR3 coding sequence is TGTGCCAGCACCCGGGGGAGCACAGATACGCAGTATTTT. Its protein is CASTRGSTDTQYF.

This clonotype was counted many times. The DNA of the CDR3 is TGCAGTGCCCCCGGGACTTCAGCTAATGAGCAGTTCTTC. Its translation: CSAPGTSANEQFF. V and J are TRBV20-1 and TRBJ2-1; a weak D match, TRBD2 (6 bases). Between the trimmed V and J ends, which lost 6 bases and 7 bases, there was a span of 16 bases. Germline V gene lookup returns CDR1 DFQATT and CDR2 SNEGSKA (reference sequence). This CDR3 has 13 residues.

At least ten counts were recorded for this clonotype. The J gene is TRBJ2-7, the V gene TRBV20-1; TRBD1 agrees at 8 bases. The junction had 19 bases not matched to a gene; V was cut back by 2 bases and J by 7 bases. CDR3 length equals 17 residues. Germline CDR1 is DFQATT and CDR2 is SNEGSKA (reference sequence). CDR3 sequence: CSARNPGGQAPSPEQYF. Written as DNA, the CDR3 is TGCAGTGCTAGAAATCCCGGGGGACAGGCACCCTCACCGGAGCAGTACTTC.

This clonotype was picked up many times. J is TRBJ2-1 and V is TRBV7-7; TRBD2 agrees at 7 bases. CDR1 SSHAT and CDR2 FNYEAQ come from the germline V gene (reference sequence). The CDR3 consists of 10 residues. CDR3 bases: TGTGCTATCCCCGGGAGGCGTCTGTTCTTC. It specifies CAIPGRRLFF.

This chain uses TRBV7-3 with TRBJ2-1, with D perhaps matching TRBD1 or TRBD2 (6 bases each). Per the germline V gene, CDR1 is SGHTA and CDR2 is FQGTGA. There are 12 residues in the CDR3. The germline V and J ends were trimmed by 3 bases and 9 bases, with 9 bases remaining between them. Written as DNA, the CDR3 is TGTGCCAGCAGCTTTGGGGGGCCTGAGCAGTTCTTC. Its protein is CASSFGGPEQFF.

This clonotype has a count of ten or more. The chain recombines TRBV5-6 with TRBJ1-1; D is possibly TRBD1 (5 bases). Germline V gene sequence: CDR1 SGHDT, CDR2 YYEEEE. V lost 1 base, J lost 0 bases, and 10 bases lay in between. CDR3 length equals 15 residues. The CDR3 sequence: CASSLTGVLNTEAFF. In DNA form, the CDR3 reads TGTGCCAGCAGCTTGACAGGTGTATTGAACACTGAAGCTTTCTTT.

The rearrangement links TRBV7-2 to TRBJ2-3; 15 bases are a match to TRBD2. After removal of 5 bases from V and 6 bases from J, the junction contained 6 bases not matched to a gene. Germline-derived CDR1 and CDR2 are SGHTA and FQGNSA. The CDR3 consists of 16 residues. CDR3 sequence (DNA): TGTGCCAGCAGCCGCGGACTAGCGGGGGGGCGGGATACGCAGTATTTT. This sequence encodes CASSRGLAGGRDTQYF. Complete variable domain (other parts from reference TRBV7-2 and TRBJ2-3): GAGVSQSPSNKVTEKGKDVELRCDPISGHTALYWYRQSLGQGLEFLIYFQGNSAPDKSGLPSDRFSAERTGGSVSTLTIQRTQQEDSAVYLCASSRGLAGGRDTQYFGPGTRLTVL.

This clonotype came up a few times. This chain uses TRBV9 with TRBJ2-3; 13 positions agree with TRBD2. J gave up 4 bases and V 1 base, and 3 bases lay outside the gene matches. Germline V lookup: CDR1 SGDLS, CDR2 YYNGEE. This CDR3 has 16 amino acids. The CDR3 loop is CASSVWTSGGPDTQYF. CDR3 nucleotide sequence: TGTGCCAGCAGCGTATGGACTAGCGGGGGTCCAGATACGCAGTATTTT.

A few counts support this clonotype. The J gene is TRBJ2-1, the V gene TRBV7-2, with TRBD2 matching over 8 bases. Germline values: CDR1 SGHTA, CDR2 FQGNSA. Unmatched junction bases numbered 5, after V lost 4 bases and J lost 9 bases. This CDR3 comprises 13 residues. CDR3 sequence (DNA): TGTGCCAGCAGCTCCGAGCGGGAGACTGAGCAGTTCTTC. This encodes CASSSERETEQFF.

The chain employs TRBV3-1 and TRBJ1-6; a possible D gene is TRBD1 (6 bases). CDR3 length: 15 amino acids. V was shortened by 5 bases and J by 9 bases, with 17 bases between the two germline ends. Germline V lookup: CDR1 LGHDT, CDR2 YNNKEL (reference sequence). The CDR3 DNA reads TGTGCCAGCAGCTCTAACAGGGTGGACAGTTCACCCCTCCACTTT. Translating gives CASSSNRVDSSPLHF.

This clonotype has a count of ten or more. The rearrangement uses TRBV9 and TRBJ2-3, with 11 bases fitting TRBD2. V lost 0 bases to trimming and J lost 8 bases; unmatched junction nucleotides: 5. Germline CDR1 reads SGDLS; CDR2 reads YYNGEE. This CDR3 contains 15 residues. The CDR3 coding sequence is TGTGCCAGCAGCGTAGTAGCGGGGGGGGCGTCTACGCAGTATTTT. As protein: CASSVVAGGASTQYF. Filled out from reference TRBV9 and TRBJ2-3, the complete variable domain reads DSGVTQTPKHLITATGQRVTLRCSPRSGDLSVYWYQQSLDQGLQFLIQYYNGEERAKGNILERFSAQQFPDLHSELNLSSLELGDSALYFCASSVVAGGASTQYFGPGTRLTVL.

This clonotype has at least ten counts. The CDR3 DNA follows: TGTGCCAGCATGGTAGGGGGACGGACCGACCAAGAGACCCAGTACTTC. Translation: CASMVGGRTDQETQYF. The chain has TRBV12-3 or TRBV12-4 and TRBJ2-5; tentatively, D is TRBD1 (6 bases). V shed 7 bases and J shed 0 bases, with 18 bases lying between them. This CDR3 is 16 amino acids long.

The chain is built from TRBV18 and TRBJ1-5, with D tentatively TRBD1 (5 bases). V dropped 8 bases and J dropped 6 bases, with 14 bases sitting between them. CDR1 and CDR2 (germline): KGHSH, LQKENI. This CDR3 has 13 residues. CDR3 nucleotides: TGTGCCAGCCACCTTGGGGCGGGTCAGCCCCAGCATTTT. The encoded protein is CASHLGAGQPQHF.

V usage is TRBV12-3 or TRBV12-4 and J usage is TRBJ2-5, with D possibly being TRBD2 (6 bases). Trimming removed 5 bases at V and 5 bases at J, with 12 bases between. The CDR3 length is 13 residues. CDR3 DNA: TGTGCCAGCAGTATCGGGAGTGGTGAGACCCAGTACTTC. Translating it yields CASSIGSGETQYF.

Notes on this clonotype: It may be a read error: a sequence one base away is much more abundant. V is TRBV3-1 and J is TRBJ2-4, with D possibly TRBD2 on 5 matching bases. The V end was cut by 7 bases, the J end by 0 bases, with 19 bases between. Germline CDR1 reads LGHDT; CDR2 reads YNNKEL (reference sequence). The CDR3 consists of 17 residues. The CDR3 sequence: CASTPQLGALAKNIQYF. In nucleotides, the CDR3 is TGTGCCAGCACCCCCCAACTAGGCGCGCTAGCCAAAAACATTCAGTACTTC.

This clonotype has only a few counts. V and J are TRBV12-3 or TRBV12-4 and TRBJ2-1; 7 nucleotides line up with TRBD1. This CDR3 has 11 residues. V dropped 6 bases and J dropped 10; count of bases not matched to a gene: 3. In DNA form, the CDR3 reads TGTGCCAGCAGGCAGGGGGAAGAGCAGTTCTTC. Its translation is CASRQGEEQFF.